Listed below are T cell receptor beta chains from one sample, sequenced in a study of cytomegalovirus exposure and HLA in healthy donors. Produced via immunoSEQ multiplex PCR; TCRdb's table is partial and in-frame only. The table lists tens of thousands of clones, 75% to 80% of them singletons. Sequenced material: PBMCs. These receptors all stem from a man younger than 35 in good health and CMV-seronegative. Each CDR3 is given with its conserved first and last residue. Each record gives: clone size, D gene, J gene, V gene, CDR3 DNA, CDR3 protein. D genes are given only for firm matches. Clone size is shown for a subset of rows, as once, few, many or a class of expanded clone.

-	-	TRBJ1-3	TRBV7-2	TGTGCCAGCAGCTCCCTAGAATTCTCTGGAAACACCATATATTTT	CASSSLEFSGNTIYF
-	-	TRBJ1-2	TRBV7-9	TGTGCCAGCAGCTTAGTAGGGACATACGACTATGGCTACACCTTC	CASSLVGTYDYGYTF
-	-	TRBJ2-3	TRBV6-1	TGTGCCAGCAGTGAAGGGGGGGGCCGGTCAGATACGCAGTATTTT	CASSEGGGRSDTQYF
few	TRBD2	TRBJ2-3	TRBV5-1	TGCGCCAGCAGCGGGCCCAGCGGGGGGGCCTCAGATACGCAGTATTTT	CASSGPSGGASDTQYF
few	-	TRBJ2-2	TRBV4-1	TGCGCCAGCAGCCAAATTTTCGGGACACCCACCGGGGAGCTGTTTTTT	CASSQIFGTPTGELFF
-	TRBD1	TRBJ1-2	TRBV18	TGTGCCAGCTCACCGCGACCAGGGGGGAACTATGGCTACACCTTC	CASSPRPGGNYGYTF
-	TRBD2	TRBJ2-3	TRBV5-1	TGCGCCAGCAGCTTGGGACTAGCGGGGACCACGGATACGCAGTATTTT	CASSLGLAGTTDTQYF
-	-	TRBJ2-7	TRBV5-1	TGCGCCAGCAGCTTGGAGGGGCTTTGGGAGCAGTACTTC	CASSLEGLWEQYF
few	TRBD1	TRBJ1-5	TRBV19	TGTGCCAGTAGCCGACAGGGGGCATTAGGCAATCAGCCCCAGCATTTT	CASSRQGALGNQPQHF
-	TRBD1	TRBJ2-5	TRBV5-1	TGCGCCAGCAGCCAAGGACAGGGATCGCAAGAGACCCAGTACTTC	CASSQGQGSQETQYF
-	-	TRBJ1-2	TRBV5-1	TGCGCCAGCAGCCCTATCGGCCGGGAATATGGCTACACCTTC	CASSPIGREYGYTF
-	-	TRBJ1-3	TRBV29-1	TGCAGCGTCGAGGACAGATGGACCTCTGGAAACACCATATATTTT	CSVEDRWTSGNTIYF
-	-	TRBJ2-7	TRBV30	TGTGCCTGGAGTGTTACAGGGAACGAGCAGTACTTC	CAWSVTGNEQYF
-	-	TRBJ1-2	TRBV15	TGTGCCACCAGCAGAGATCCCGTAAATTATGGCTACACCTTC	CATSRDPVNYGYTF
-	-	TRBJ2-2	TRBV5-8	TGTGCCAGCAGAAGAAAGGGGGGGCGCGTCACCGGGGAGCTGTTTTTT	CASRRKGGRVTGELFF
-	-	TRBJ1-2	TRBV19	TGTGCCAGTAGTATAGATCGCGGGGGAATATATGGCTACACCTTC	CASSIDRGGIYGYTF
-	TRBD2	TRBJ2-1	TRBV4-2	TGTGCCAGCAGCCAAGTCGGGGGGGCCTACAATGAGCAGTTCTTC	CASSQVGGAYNEQFF
-	-	TRBJ1-2	TRBV6-5	TGTGCCAGCAGTTACTCTGGTGGCGGCTACACCTTC	CASSYSGGGYTF
once	-	TRBJ1-1	TRBV6-4	TGTGCCAGCAGTGACTCTCAAAGCACCCGTAGTGAAGCTTTCTTT	CASSDSQSTRSEAFF
-	TRBD2	TRBJ2-5	TRBV4-1	TGCGCCAGCAGCCGGGAGGGGTCCGGGGTAGAGACCCAGTACTTC	CASSREGSGVETQYF
-	TRBD1	TRBJ1-1	TRBV11-1	TGTGCCAGCAGTAGGACAGGGAGGGTTGACACTGAAGCTTTCTTT	CASSRTGRVDTEAFF
-	TRBD1	TRBJ1-1	TRBV28	TGTGCCAGCAGTTTAGAGGACAGGGGAAACACTGAAGCTTTCTTT	CASSLEDRGNTEAFF